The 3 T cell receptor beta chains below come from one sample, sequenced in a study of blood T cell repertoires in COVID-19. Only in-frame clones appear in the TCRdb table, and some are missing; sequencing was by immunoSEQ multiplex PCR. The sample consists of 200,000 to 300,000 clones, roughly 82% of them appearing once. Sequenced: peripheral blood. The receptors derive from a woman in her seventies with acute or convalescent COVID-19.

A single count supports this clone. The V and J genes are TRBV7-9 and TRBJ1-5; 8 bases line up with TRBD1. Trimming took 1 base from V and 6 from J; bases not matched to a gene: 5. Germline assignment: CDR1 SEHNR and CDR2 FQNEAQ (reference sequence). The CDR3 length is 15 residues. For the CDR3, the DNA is TGTGCCAGCAGCTTAGGGACAGGGTTTACTCAGCCCCAGCATTTT. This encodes CASSLGTGFTQPQHF. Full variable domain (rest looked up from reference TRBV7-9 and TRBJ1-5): DTGVSQNPRHKITKRGQNVTFRCDPISEHNRLYWYRQTLGQGPEFLTYFQNEAQLEKSRLLSDRFSAERPKGSFSTLEIQRTEQGDSAMYLCASSLGTGFTQPQHFGDGTRLSIL.

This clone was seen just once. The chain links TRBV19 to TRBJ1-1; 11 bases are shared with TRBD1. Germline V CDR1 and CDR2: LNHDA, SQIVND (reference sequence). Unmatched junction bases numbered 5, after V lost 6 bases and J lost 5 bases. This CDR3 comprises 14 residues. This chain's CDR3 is CASRDRGRWTEAFF. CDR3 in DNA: TGTGCCAGTAGGGACAGGGGGCGATGGACTGAAGCTTTCTTT. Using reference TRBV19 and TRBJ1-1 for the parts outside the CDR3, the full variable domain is DGGITQSPKYLFRKEGQNVTLSCEQNLNHDAMYWYRQDPGQGLRLIYYSQIVNDFQKGDIAEGYSVSREKKESFPLTVTSAQKNPTAFYLCASRDRGRWTEAFFGQGTRLTVV.

CDR3 sequence: CASSQVCFLGGGSPYEQYF. The CDR3 DNA reads as TGTGCCAGCAGCCAAGTTTGTTTTTTGGGGGGAGGATCCCCATACGAGCAGTACTTC. This sequence joins TRBV3-1 (or the pseudogene TRBV3-2) and TRBJ2-7, with D maybe TRBD2 (6 bases). Germline V gene data show CDR1 as LGHDT and CDR2 as YNNKEL (reference sequence). The CDR3 is made up of 19 amino acids. Trimming took off 1 base at V and 4 bases at J, with 26 bases between the two ends.